Below, 13 T cell receptor beta chains from the same sample are listed, as sequenced in a study of blood T cell repertoires in COVID-19. Only in-frame clones appear in the TCRdb table, and some are missing; sequencing was by immunoSEQ multiplex PCR. This sample carries about 71,000 clones, more than 80% of them seen once, and the ten largest clones take 2.7%. Sequencing was done on a sample of peripheral blood. These receptor sequences come from a man aged 50-59 years with acute or convalescent COVID-19.

The chain uses TRBV28 and TRBJ2-1; 11 bases align to TRBD2. Germline V gene lookup returns CDR1 MDHEN and CDR2 SYDVKM. The CDR3 contains 16 residues. Trimming at V came to 2 bases and at J to 2 bases, leaving 2 bases not matched to a gene. The CDR3 nucleotides read TGTGCCAGCAGTTTAGGGACTAGCGGAGCCTACAATGAGCAGTTCTTC. Translated: CASSLGTSGAYNEQFF.

This CDR3 is CASSLAGGWNTQYF. CDR3 coding DNA: TGTGCCAGCAGCCTAGCGGGAGGATGGAATACGCAGTATTTT. The J gene is TRBJ2-3, the V gene TRBV11-3, with 11 bases lining up with TRBD2. V lost 5 bases and J lost 7; bases outside the gene matches: 5. The germline gives CDR1 SGHNT, CDR2 YENEEA. The CDR3 has 14 amino acids.

The chain is built from TRBV7-2 and TRBJ1-2; 7 nucleotides agree with TRBD1. The length of the CDR3 is 13 residues. The J segment lost 4 bases and the V segment lost 5 bases, leaving 4 bases of the junction unmatched. CDR1 and CDR2 from the germline V gene are SGHTA and FQGNSA. CDR3 sequence: CASSQGQRYGYTF. CDR3 sequence (DNA): TGTGCCAGCAGCCAGGGACAGCGCTATGGCTACACCTTC.

The chain joins TRBV6-6 to TRBJ2-1; TRBD2 matches at 8 bases. The CDR3 spans 15 residues. The germline gives CDR1 MNHNY, CDR2 SVGAGI (reference sequence). Trimming cost V 2 bases and J 8 bases; bases outside gene matches: 8. CDR3 region: CASSYPGTSRYEQFF. The CDR3 bases are TGTGCCAGCAGTTACCCCGGGACTAGTCGGTATGAGCAGTTCTTC.

This sequence joins TRBV27 and TRBJ1-6, with a weak D call TRBD1 (6 bases). Deletions cut 10 bases from V and 0 bases from J, with 31 bases between. Germline lookup yields CDR1 MNHEY and CDR2 SMNVEV (reference sequence). This CDR3 comprises 21 residues. The CDR3 DNA reads TGTGCCACCAAGAGGGGGTCATGGTTGCAAAGGGGTAGCTCCTATAATTCACCCCTCCACTTT. This translates into CATKRGSWLQRGSSYNSPLHF.

The V call is TRBV7-2, the J call TRBJ2-7, with 7 bases fitting TRBD1. Germline V gives CDR1 SGHTA, CDR2 FQGNSA. Germline trimming cut 1 base from V and 4 bases from J; bases unmatched to any gene: 7. CDR3 size: 15 residues. The CDR3 protein is CASSLGTGPGYEQYF. CDR3 nucleotides: TGTGCCAGCAGCTTAGGGACAGGACCTGGATACGAGCAGTACTTC. Complete variable domain (other parts from reference TRBV7-2 and TRBJ2-7): GAGVSQSPSNKVTEKGKDVELRCDPISGHTALYWYRQSLGQGLEFLIYFQGNSAPDKSGLPSDRFSAERTGGSVSTLTIQRTQQEDSAVYLCASSLGTGPGYEQYFGPGTRLTVT.

A single count supports this clone. This rearrangement joins TRBV7-9 to TRBJ1-1, with 8 bases that match TRBD1. V shed 1 base and J 8 bases; nucleotides not matched to a gene: 6. Germline V gives CDR1 SEHNR, CDR2 FQNEAQ (reference sequence). The CDR3 runs 14 residues. The CDR3 DNA reads as TGTGCCAGCAGCTTAGTGGCAGGGACAGGAGAAGCTTTCTTT. It is translated as CASSLVAGTGEAFF.

Here the CDR3 reads CASSTHLGGRGEKLFF. Written as DNA, the CDR3 is TGTGCCAGCAGCACTCATCTCGGGGGTCGAGGTGAAAAACTGTTTTTT. The chain carries TRBV11-2 and TRBJ1-4; the D gene is possibly TRBD1 (5 bases). Germline V gene lookup returns CDR1 SGHAT and CDR2 FQNNGV. Trimming removed 5 bases from V and 7 bases from J, with 20 bases in between. The CDR3 totals 16 residues.

The chain is built from TRBV28 and TRBJ1-3; possibly TRBD1 for D (6 bases). This CDR3 is built from 15 residues. Trimming removed 7 bases from V and 0 bases from J, with 13 bases in between. Germline CDR1 is MDHEN and CDR2 is SYDVKM. This CDR3 is CASTGEGGSGNTIYF. DNA of the CDR3: TGTGCCAGCACCGGGGAGGGGGGCTCTGGAAACACCATATATTTT.

V and J are TRBV12-3 or TRBV12-4 and TRBJ2-2; D unresolved. CDR3 length equals 13 residues. V was cut by 3 bases and J by 3 bases, with 5 bases left in between. CDR3 sequence reads: CASSFTDTGELFF. The CDR3 coding sequence is TGTGCCAGCAGTTTCACGGACACCGGGGAGCTGTTTTTT.

The CDR3 sequence is CASSSPDFGWGLAGATQYF. DNA of the CDR3: TGTGCCAGCAGCTCCCCGGACTTTGGTTGGGGACTAGCGGGGGCAACCCAGTACTTC. This chain joins TRBV11-3 and TRBJ2-5; TRBD2 agrees at 14 bases. The J segment lost 8 bases and the V segment lost 4 bases, leaving 18 bases of the junction unmatched. This CDR3 has 19 residues. From germline, CDR1 is SGHNT and CDR2 YENEEA.

J is TRBJ1-1 and V is TRBV30; a weak D match, TRBD1 (6 bases). CDR1 GTSNPN and CDR2 SVGIG come from the germline V gene (reference sequence). The CDR3 length is 12 residues. With 8 bases removed from V and 1 base from J, the gap between germline ends came to 11 bases. The CDR3 loop is CARRGRNTEAFF. The CDR3 nucleotides read TGTGCCCGCAGGGGAAGGAACACTGAAGCTTTCTTT.

V is TRBV2 and J is TRBJ1-1; D is ambiguous. CDR1 is SNHLY, CDR2 FYNNEI, per germline. This CDR3 is built from 16 residues. V was trimmed by 4 bases and J by 3 bases, leaving 18 bases between them. CDR3 bases: TGTGCCAGCAGTGTGGATCGGCAGGCCTTGGACACTGAAGCTTTCTTT. As protein: CASSVDRQALDTEAFF.